This passage covers 14 T cell receptor beta chains from one sample sequenced in a study of regulatory T cells in long-lasting Graves disease. CDR3-region Arm-PCR and iRepertoire HTBI primers produced the TCR beta libraries. TCRdb reanalysed the multiplex PCR reads using MiXCR and keeps one entry per CDR3 protein. The table records around 360,000 distinct CDR3 sequences, around 15% of them present only once. The time point is: newly diagnosed GD, antithyroid drugs for less than 3 months. Making the TCR library involved RNA that had been extracted from PBMCs. These sequences were also reported in another study, on T cells in Graves' hyperthyroidism and ophthalmopathy.

Here the sequenced sample was peripheral blood mononuclear cells (PBMCs), taken at new diagnosis, from a patient treated with antithyroid drugs. The receptors were gathered from a woman between 18 and 29 years old with Graves disease.

This clonotype has at least ten counts. The V and J genes are TRBV7-8 and TRBJ2-5, with 9 bases that match TRBD2. V lost 6 bases and J lost 4; bases outside the gene matches: 12. The CDR3 spans 16 residues. Per the germline V gene, CDR1 is SGHVS and CDR2 is FQNEAQ. The CDR3 loop is CASSPPALAGIETQYF. CDR3 in DNA: TGTGCCAGCAGTCCCCCGGCCCTAGCGGGAATAGAGACCCAGTACTTC.

The V call is TRBV2, the J call TRBJ1-4; D is uncertain. The germline V gene encodes CDR1 SNHLY and CDR2 FYNNEI. Trimming removed 9 bases from V and 5 bases from J, with 22 bases in between. This CDR3 contains 16 residues. CDR3 in DNA: TGTGCCAGTGCCCAACTGGCGGTCGGCTTAAATGAAAAACTGTTTTTT. Encoded protein: CASAQLAVGLNEKLFF.

The V and J genes are TRBV20-1 and TRBJ1-5; D perhaps matches TRBD1 (5 bases). Germline loops: CDR1 DFQATT, CDR2 SNEGSKA (reference sequence). The ends were cut back, 6 bases at V and 5 bases at J, with 5 bases in the middle. CDR3 length equals 10 residues. The CDR3 nucleotides read TGCAGTGCGGGGGATCAGCCCCAGCATTTT. It yields the protein CSAGDQPQHF.

This clonotype has more than one count but fewer than ten. The chain is built from TRBV2 and TRBJ2-1; the D is unclear. The germline V gene has CDR1 SNHLY and CDR2 FYNNEI. The ends were cut back, 4 bases at V and 7 bases at J, with 11 bases in the middle. This CDR3 is 13 amino acids long. In nucleotides, the CDR3 is TGTGCCAGCAGTGGGTTCGGTCGAAATGAGCAGTTCTTC. Translated, it gives CASSGFGRNEQFF. Based on the CDR3 plus reference TRBV2 and TRBJ2-1, the full variable domain is EPEVTQTPSHQVTQMGQEVILRCVPISNHLYFYWYRQILGQKVEFLVSFYNNEISEKSEIFDDQFSVERPDGSNFTLKIRSTKLEDSAMYFCASSGFGRNEQFFGPGTRLTVL.

As to this clonotype: One junction end disagrees with the germline gene, perhaps due to a read error. This chain uses TRBV5-6 with TRBJ2-3, with TRBD1 identical over 8 bases. The CDR3 runs to 14 residues. Germline lookup yields CDR1 SGHDT and CDR2 YYEEEE. DNA for the CDR3: TGTGCCAGCAGCGAGGGACAGGTTACAGATACGCTGTATTTT. This gives the protein CASSEGQVTDTLYF.

CDR3 amino acids: CADRDRDETQYF. CDR3 in DNA: TGTGCCGACCGCGATAGGGATGAGACCCAGTACTTC. The chain uses TRBV6-2 or TRBV6-3 and TRBJ2-5; the D is unclear. The germline gives CDR1 MNHEY, CDR2 SVGEGT. This CDR3 is built from 12 residues. Trimming removed 11 bases at V and 5 bases at J, with 15 bases between.

This chain joins TRBV6-5 and TRBJ1-5; D ambiguous. Between the trimmed V and J ends, which lost 4 bases and 3 bases, there was a span of 7 bases. There are 13 residues in the CDR3. From germline, CDR1 is MNHEY and CDR2 SVGAGI. In DNA, the CDR3 is TGTGCCAGCAGTTTATTCGCCAATCAGCCCCAGCATTTT. Residues: CASSLFANQPQHF.

This clonotype has a count of ten or more. The CDR3, as DNA: TGTGCCAGCAGCTTAATGACCGGGGGGGCACGCACAGATACGCAGTATTTT. Encoded protein: CASSLMTGGARTDTQYF. The chain carries TRBV7-2 and TRBJ2-3, with TRBD2 matching over 8 bases. Germline values: CDR1 SGHTA, CDR2 FQGNSA. With 2 bases clipped from V and 1 base from J, the junction kept 8 bases outside the gene matches. This CDR3 contains 17 residues. Drawing the rest from reference TRBV7-2 and TRBJ2-3, the complete variable domain is GAGVSQSPSNKVTEKGKDVELRCDPISGHTALYWYRQSLGQGLEFLIYFQGNSAPDKSGLPSDRFSAERTGGSVSTLTIQRTQQEDSAVYLCASSLMTGGARTDTQYFGPGTRLTVL.

This clonotype has ten or more counts. The V call is TRBV5-1, the J call TRBJ2-1; no reliable D call. The germline V and J ends were trimmed by 0 bases and 6 bases, with 16 bases remaining between them. The length of the CDR3 is 16 residues. Germline assignment: CDR1 SGHRS and CDR2 YFSETQ. The DNA of the CDR3 is TGCGCCAGCAGCTTGGCCGTTCGACCGGACGGCAATGAGCAGTTCTTC. This codes for CASSLAVRPDGNEQFF.

This clonotype has ten or more counts. The chain carries TRBV19 and TRBJ1-2; D gene ambiguous. The CDR3 runs to 13 residues. Per germline, CDR1 LNHDA and CDR2 SQIVND (reference sequence). V was pared by 2 bases and J by 2 bases, with 6 bases between. The CDR3 DNA reads TGTGCCAGTAGTATAAAGACAAACTATGGCTACACCTTC. Encoded protein: CASSIKTNYGYTF.

The chain has TRBV28 and TRBJ1-1; D not resolved. This CDR3 has 14 amino acids. Germline loops: CDR1 MDHEN, CDR2 SYDVKM. The V end was cut by 6 bases, the J end by 1 base, with 12 bases between. CDR3 in amino acids: CASSIISGNTEAFF. In DNA form, the CDR3 reads TGTGCCAGCAGCATTATCAGTGGGAACACTGAAGCTTTCTTT. Drawing the rest from reference TRBV28 and TRBJ1-1, the complete variable domain is DVKVTQSSRYLVKRTGEKVFLECVQDMDHENMFWYRQDPGLGLRLIYFSYDVKMKEKGDIPEGYSVSREKKERFSLILESASTNQTSMYLCASSIISGNTEAFFGQGTRLTVV.

This clonotype was counted between two and nine times. The V gene is TRBV28, the J gene TRBJ1-1; D is uncertain. V was trimmed by 6 bases and J by 6 bases, leaving 20 bases between them. The CDR3 extends over 15 amino acids. CDR1 is MDHEN and CDR2 is SYDVKM in the germline V gene. The DNA for the CDR3 is TGTGCCAGCAGCCCTCCTCCCTCCCCGCCCCCTGAAGCTTTCTTT. Translating gives CASSPPPSPPPEAFF.

Comments on this clonotype: This may come from a read error, since a much larger clone is one base off. The V call is TRBV20-1, the J call TRBJ2-1, with 10 nucleotides matching TRBD2. CDR1 is DFQATT, CDR2 SNEGSKA, per germline (reference sequence). V was pared by 0 bases and J by 3 bases, with 2 bases of the junction left unmatched. The CDR3 spans 15 residues. In nucleotides, the CDR3 is TGCAGTGCTAGAGAGCTAGCGGGAGACTACAATGAGCAGTTCTTC. Encoded protein: CSARELAGDYNEQFF.

The chain uses TRBV5-1 and TRBJ2-2; 7 nucleotides align to TRBD1. The CDR3 spans 16 residues. V trimming: 4 bases; J trimming: 6 bases; junction bases outside the gene matches: 12. The germline gives CDR1 SGHRS, CDR2 YFSETQ. In nucleotides, the CDR3 is TGCGCCAGCAGCCGCACTACAGGGGCCGGTGCCGGGGAGCTGTTTTTT. As protein: CASSRTTGAGAGELFF.